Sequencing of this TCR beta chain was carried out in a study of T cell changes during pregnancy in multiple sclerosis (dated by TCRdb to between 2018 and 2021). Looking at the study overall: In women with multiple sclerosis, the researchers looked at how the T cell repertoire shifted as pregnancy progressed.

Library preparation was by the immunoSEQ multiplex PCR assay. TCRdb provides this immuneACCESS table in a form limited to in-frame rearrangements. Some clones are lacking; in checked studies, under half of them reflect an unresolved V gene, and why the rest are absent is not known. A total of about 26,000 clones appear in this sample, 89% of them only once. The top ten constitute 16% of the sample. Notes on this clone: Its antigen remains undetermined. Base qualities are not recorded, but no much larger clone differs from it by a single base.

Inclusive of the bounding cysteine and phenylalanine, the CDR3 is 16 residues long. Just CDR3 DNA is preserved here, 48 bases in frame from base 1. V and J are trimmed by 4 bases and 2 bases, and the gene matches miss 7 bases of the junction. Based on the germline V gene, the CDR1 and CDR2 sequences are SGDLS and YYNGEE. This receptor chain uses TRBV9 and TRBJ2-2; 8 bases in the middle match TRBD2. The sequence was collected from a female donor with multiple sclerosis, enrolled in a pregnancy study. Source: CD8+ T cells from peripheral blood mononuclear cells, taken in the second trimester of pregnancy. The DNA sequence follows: TGTGCCAGCAGCCCCGGTAGCGGGACAAACACCGGGGAGCTGTTTTTT. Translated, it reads CASSPGSGTNTGELFF.